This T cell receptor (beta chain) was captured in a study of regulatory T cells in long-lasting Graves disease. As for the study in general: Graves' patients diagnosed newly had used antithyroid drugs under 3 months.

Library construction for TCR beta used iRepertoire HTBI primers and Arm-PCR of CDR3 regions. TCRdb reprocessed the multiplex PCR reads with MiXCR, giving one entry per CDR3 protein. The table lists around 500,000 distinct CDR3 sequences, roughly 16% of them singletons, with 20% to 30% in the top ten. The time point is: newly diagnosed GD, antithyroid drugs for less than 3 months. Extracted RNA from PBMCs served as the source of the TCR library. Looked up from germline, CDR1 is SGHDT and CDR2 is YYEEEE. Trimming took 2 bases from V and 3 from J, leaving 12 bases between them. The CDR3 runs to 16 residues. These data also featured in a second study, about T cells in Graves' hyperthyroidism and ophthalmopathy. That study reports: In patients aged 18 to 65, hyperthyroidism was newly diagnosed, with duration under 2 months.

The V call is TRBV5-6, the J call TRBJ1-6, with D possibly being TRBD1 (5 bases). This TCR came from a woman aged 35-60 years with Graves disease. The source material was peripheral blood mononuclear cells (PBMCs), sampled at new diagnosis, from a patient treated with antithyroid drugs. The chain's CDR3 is CASSLAADIYNSPLHF. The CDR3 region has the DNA TGTGCCAGCAGCTTAGCGGCGGACATCTATAATTCACCCCTCCACTTT.